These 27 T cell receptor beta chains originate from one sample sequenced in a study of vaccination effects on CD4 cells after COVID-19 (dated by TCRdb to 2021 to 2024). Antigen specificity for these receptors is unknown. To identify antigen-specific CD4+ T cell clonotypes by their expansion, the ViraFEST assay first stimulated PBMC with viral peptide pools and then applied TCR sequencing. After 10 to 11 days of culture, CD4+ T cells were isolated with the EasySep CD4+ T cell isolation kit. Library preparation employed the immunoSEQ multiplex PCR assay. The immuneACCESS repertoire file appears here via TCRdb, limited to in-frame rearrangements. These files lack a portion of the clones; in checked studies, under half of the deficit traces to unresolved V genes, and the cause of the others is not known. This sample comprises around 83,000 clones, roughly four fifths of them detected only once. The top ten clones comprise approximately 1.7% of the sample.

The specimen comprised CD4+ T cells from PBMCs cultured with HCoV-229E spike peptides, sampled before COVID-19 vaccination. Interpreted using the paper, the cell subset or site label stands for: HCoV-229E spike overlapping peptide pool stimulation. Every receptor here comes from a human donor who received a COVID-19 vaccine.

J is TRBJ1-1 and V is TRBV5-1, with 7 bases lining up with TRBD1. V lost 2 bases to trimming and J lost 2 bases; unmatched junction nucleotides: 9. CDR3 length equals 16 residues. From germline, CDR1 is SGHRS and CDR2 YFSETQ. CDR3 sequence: CASSFLGQAVNTEAFF. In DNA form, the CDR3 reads TGCGCCAGCAGCTTCCTCGGACAGGCCGTAAACACTGAAGCTTTCTTT. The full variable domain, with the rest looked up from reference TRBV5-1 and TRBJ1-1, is KAGVTQTPRYLIKTRGQQVTLSCSPISGHRSVSWYQQTPGQGLQFLFEYFSETQRNKGNFPGRFSGRQFSNSRSEMNVSTLELGDSALYLCASSFLGQAVNTEAFFGQGTRLTVV.

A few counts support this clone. CDR3 DNA sequence: TGTGCCAGCAGTTCGACAGGGGGCGCTTCCGGGGAGCTGTTTTTT. Protein: CASSSTGGASGELFF. The chain joins TRBV7-3 to TRBJ2-2, with TRBD1 matching 10 bases. Germline assignment: CDR1 SGHTA and CDR2 FQGTGA. V shed 6 bases and J 6 bases; nucleotides not matched to a gene: 7. This CDR3 has 15 residues.

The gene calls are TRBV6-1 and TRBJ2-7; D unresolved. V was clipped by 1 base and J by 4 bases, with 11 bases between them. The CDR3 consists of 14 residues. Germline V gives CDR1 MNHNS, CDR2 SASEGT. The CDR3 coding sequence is TGTGCCAGCAGTGAAGAGGGCAGACCTTACGAGCAGTACGTC. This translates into CASSEEGRPYEQYV.

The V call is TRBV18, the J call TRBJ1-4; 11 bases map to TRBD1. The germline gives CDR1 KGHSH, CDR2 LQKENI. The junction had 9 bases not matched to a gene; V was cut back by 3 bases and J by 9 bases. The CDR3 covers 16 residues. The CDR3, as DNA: TGTGCCAGCTCACCCGGACAGGGGGCGAAACCCAAAAAACTGTTTTTT. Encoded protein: CASSPGQGAKPKKLFF. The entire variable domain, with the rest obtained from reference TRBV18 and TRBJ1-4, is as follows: NAGVMQNPRHLVRRRGQEARLRCSPMKGHSHVYWYRQLPEEGLKFMVYLQKENIIDESGMPKERFSAEFPKEGPSILRIQQVVRGDSAAYFCASSPGQGAKPKKLFFGSGTQLSVL.

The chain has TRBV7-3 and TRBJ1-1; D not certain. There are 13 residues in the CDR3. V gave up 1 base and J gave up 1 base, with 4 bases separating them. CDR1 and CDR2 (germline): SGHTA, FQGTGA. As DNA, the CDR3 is TGTGCCAGCAGCTTAAGGGGGAACACTGAAGCTTTCTTT. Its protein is CASSLRGNTEAFF.

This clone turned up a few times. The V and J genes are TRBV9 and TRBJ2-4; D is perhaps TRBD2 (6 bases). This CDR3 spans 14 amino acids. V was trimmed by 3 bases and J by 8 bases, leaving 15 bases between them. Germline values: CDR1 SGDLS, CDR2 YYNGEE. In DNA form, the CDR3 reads TGTGCCAGCAGCGACGGGAGACCTGGGGACATTCAGTACTTC. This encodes CASSDGRPGDIQYF.

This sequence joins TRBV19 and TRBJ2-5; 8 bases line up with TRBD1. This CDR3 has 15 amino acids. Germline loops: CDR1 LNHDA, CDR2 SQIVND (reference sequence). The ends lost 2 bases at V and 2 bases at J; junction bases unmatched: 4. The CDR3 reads CASSIIRDRQETQYF. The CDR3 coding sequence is TGTGCCAGTAGTATAATCAGGGACAGGCAAGAGACCCAGTACTTC.

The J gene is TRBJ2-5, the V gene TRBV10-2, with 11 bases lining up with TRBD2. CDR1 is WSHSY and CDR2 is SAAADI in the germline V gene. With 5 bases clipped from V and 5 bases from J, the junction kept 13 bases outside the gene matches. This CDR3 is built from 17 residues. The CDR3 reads CASSRLLAGGLIETQYF. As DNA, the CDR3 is TGCGCCAGCAGTCGACTCCTAGCGGGGGGCCTTATTGAGACCCAGTACTTC.

The CDR3 bases are TGTGCCAGCAGCCGGACTCCTTCAGGGGGCTACACCTTC. It specifies CASSRTPSGGYTF. This chain joins TRBV14 and TRBJ1-2, with a tentative D call TRBD1 (5 bases). This CDR3 spans 13 amino acids. Trimming cost V 4 bases and J 8 bases, with 14 bases left between them. Germline CDR1 is SGHDN and CDR2 is FVKESK.

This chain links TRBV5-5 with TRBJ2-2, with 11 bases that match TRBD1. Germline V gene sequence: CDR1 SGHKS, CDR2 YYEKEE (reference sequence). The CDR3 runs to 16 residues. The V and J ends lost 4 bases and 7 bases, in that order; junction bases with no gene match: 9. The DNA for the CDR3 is TGTGCCAGCAGCCCGCATGGGACAGGGGGGGTCGGGGAGCTGTTTTTT. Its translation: CASSPHGTGGVGELFF.

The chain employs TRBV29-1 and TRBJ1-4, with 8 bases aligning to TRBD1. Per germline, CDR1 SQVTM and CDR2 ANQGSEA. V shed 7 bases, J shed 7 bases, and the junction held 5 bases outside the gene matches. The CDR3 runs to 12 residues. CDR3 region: CSARTGSEKLFF. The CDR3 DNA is TGCAGCGCTAGGACAGGGAGTGAAAAACTGTTTTTT.

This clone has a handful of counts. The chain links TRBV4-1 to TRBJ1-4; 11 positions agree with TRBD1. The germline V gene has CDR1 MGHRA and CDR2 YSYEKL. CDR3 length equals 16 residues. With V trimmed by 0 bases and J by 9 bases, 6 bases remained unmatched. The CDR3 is CASSQDQGQGEKKLFF. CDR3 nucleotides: TGCGCCAGCAGCCAAGATCAGGGACAGGGGGAGAAAAAACTGTTTTTT.

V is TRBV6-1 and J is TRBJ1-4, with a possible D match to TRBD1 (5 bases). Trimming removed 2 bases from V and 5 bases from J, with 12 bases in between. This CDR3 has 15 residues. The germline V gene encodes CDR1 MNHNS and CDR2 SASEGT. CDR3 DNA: TGTGCCAGCAGTGAATATCAGGGAGTCAATGAAAAACTGTTTTTT. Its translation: CASSEYQGVNEKLFF.

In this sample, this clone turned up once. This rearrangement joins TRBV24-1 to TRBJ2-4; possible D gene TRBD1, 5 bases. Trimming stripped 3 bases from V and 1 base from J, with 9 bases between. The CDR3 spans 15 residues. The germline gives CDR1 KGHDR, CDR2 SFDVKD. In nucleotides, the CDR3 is TGTGCCACCAGTGATGCATCAGGGGCCAAAAACATTCAGTACTTC. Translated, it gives CATSDASGAKNIQYF.

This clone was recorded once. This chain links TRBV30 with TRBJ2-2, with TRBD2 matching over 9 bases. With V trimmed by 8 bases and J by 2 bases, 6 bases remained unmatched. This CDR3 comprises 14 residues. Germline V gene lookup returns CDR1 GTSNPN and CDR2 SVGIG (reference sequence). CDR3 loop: CATSSGVNTGELFF. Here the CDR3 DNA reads TGTGCCACCTCTAGCGGGGTAAACACCGGGGAGCTGTTTTTT.

The CDR3 sequence: CASSSIDNQPQHF. The DNA for the CDR3 is TGTGCCAGCAGTTCCATAGACAATCAGCCCCAGCATTTT. This chain links TRBV27 with TRBJ1-5; D unresolved. Germline CDR1 and CDR2: MNHEY and SMNVEV (reference sequence). This CDR3 region has 13 residues. V lost 4 bases and J lost 3, with 7 bases in between.

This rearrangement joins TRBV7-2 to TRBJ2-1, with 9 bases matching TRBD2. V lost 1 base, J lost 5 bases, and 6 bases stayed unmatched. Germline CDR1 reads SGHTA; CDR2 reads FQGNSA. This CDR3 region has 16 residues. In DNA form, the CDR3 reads TGTGCCAGCAGCTTAGGGGGCGGGGGGGCAAACAATGAGCAGTTCTTC. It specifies CASSLGGGGANNEQFF. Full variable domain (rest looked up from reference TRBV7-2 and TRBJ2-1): GAGVSQSPSNKVTEKGKDVELRCDPISGHTALYWYRQSLGQGLEFLIYFQGNSAPDKSGLPSDRFSAERTGGSVSTLTIQRTQQEDSAVYLCASSLGGGGANNEQFFGPGTRLTVL.

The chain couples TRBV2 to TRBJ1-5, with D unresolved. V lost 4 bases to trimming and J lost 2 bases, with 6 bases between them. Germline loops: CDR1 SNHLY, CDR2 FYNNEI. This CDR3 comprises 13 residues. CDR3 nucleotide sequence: TGTGCCAGCAGTGGGTTTGGCAATCAGCCCCAGCATTTT. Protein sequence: CASSGFGNQPQHF.

The CDR3 here is CASSPPNPRQGARAGELFF. The CDR3 DNA reads as TGTGCCAGCTCACCACCGAACCCCAGACAGGGGGCTCGGGCCGGGGAGCTGTTTTTT. This chain connects TRBV18 to TRBJ2-2, with 10 nucleotides matching TRBD1. Germline CDR1 reads KGHSH; CDR2 reads LQKENI. V was pared by 0 bases and J by 6 bases, with 13 bases of the junction left unmatched. This CDR3 contains 19 residues.

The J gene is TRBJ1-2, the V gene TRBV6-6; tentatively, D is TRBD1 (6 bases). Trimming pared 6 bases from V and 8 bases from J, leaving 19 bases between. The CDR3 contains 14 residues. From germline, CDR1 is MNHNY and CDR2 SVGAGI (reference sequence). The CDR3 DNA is TGTGCCAGCAGACACGGGGACACCCAGATAGGCTACACCTTC. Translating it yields CASRHGDTQIGYTF.

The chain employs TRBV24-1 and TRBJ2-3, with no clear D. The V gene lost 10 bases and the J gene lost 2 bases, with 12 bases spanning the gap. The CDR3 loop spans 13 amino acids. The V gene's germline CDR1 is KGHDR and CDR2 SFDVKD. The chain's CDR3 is CATTGANTDTQYF. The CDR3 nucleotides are TGTGCCACTACCGGTGCGAACACAGATACGCAGTATTTT.

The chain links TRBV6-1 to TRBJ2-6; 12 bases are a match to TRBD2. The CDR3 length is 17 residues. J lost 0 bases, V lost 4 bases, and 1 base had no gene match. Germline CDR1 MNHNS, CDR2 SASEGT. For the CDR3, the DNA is TGTGCCAGCAGTGGACTAGCGGGGGCCTCTGGGGCCAACGTCCTGACTTTC. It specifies CASSGLAGASGANVLTF.

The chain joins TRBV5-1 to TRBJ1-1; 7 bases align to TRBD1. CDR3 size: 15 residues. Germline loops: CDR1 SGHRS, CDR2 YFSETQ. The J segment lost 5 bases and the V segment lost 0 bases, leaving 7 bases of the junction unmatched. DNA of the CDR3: TGCGCCAGCAGCTTGGAGGGGGCGATGGTAACTGAAGCTTTCTTT. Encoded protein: CASSLEGAMVTEAFF. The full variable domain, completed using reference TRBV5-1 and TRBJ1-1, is KAGVTQTPRYLIKTRGQQVTLSCSPISGHRSVSWYQQTPGQGLQFLFEYFSETQRNKGNFPGRFSGRQFSNSRSEMNVSTLELGDSALYLCASSLEGAMVTEAFFGQGTRLTVV.

This CDR3 is CASSVVLQGSEAFF. CDR3 sequence (DNA): TGTGCCAGCAGCGTAGTCCTACAGGGTTCTGAAGCTTTCTTT. The rearrangement joins TRBV9 to TRBJ1-1; the D gene is possibly TRBD1 (6 bases). The germline V and J ends were trimmed by 0 bases and 6 bases, with 12 bases remaining between them. Germline CDR1 SGDLS, CDR2 YYNGEE. The CDR3 is made up of 14 amino acids. The full variable domain, with the rest looked up from reference TRBV9 and TRBJ1-1, is DSGVTQTPKHLITATGQRVTLRCSPRSGDLSVYWYQQSLDQGLQFLIQYYNGEERAKGNILERFSAQQFPDLHSELNLSSLELGDSALYFCASSVVLQGSEAFFGQGTRLTVV.

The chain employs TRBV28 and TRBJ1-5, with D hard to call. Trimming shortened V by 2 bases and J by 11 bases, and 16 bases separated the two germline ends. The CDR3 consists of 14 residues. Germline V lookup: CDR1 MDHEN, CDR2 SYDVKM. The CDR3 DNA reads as TGTGCCAGCAGTTTAAGCAGAACTTTGGTGGCCCAGCATTTT. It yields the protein CASSLSRTLVAQHF.

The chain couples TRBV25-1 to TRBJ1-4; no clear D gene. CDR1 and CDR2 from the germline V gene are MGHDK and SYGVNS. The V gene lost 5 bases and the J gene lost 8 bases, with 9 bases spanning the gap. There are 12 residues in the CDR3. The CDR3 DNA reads TGTGCCAGCAGTAGAGGGCTAGAAAAACTGTTTTTT. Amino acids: CASSRGLEKLFF.

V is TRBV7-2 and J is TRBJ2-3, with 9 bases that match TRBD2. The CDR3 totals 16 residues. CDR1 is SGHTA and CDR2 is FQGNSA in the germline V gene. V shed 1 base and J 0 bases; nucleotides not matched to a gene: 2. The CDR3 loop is CASSLVRGGSTDTQYF. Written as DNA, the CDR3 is TGTGCCAGCAGCTTAGTGCGGGGGGGAAGCACAGATACGCAGTATTTT. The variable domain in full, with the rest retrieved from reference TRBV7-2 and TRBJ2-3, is GAGVSQSPSNKVTEKGKDVELRCDPISGHTALYWYRQSLGQGLEFLIYFQGNSAPDKSGLPSDRFSAERTGGSVSTLTIQRTQQEDSAVYLCASSLVRGGSTDTQYFGPGTRLTVL.